The 7 T cell receptor beta chains reported below all come from one sample, sequenced in a study of T-cell memory formation after mild COVID-19. Via MiXCR, TCRdb re-called the 5' RACE reads, giving one row per CDR3 protein. This table holds approximately 300,000 distinct CDR3 sequences, less than 20% found once. Sequencing was performed on PBMCs or a T cell subset sorted from them (not recorded which). The receptors here all came from a man aged 18 to 29 who had mild COVID-19 (a few samples of this study predate the infection). Cell type and time point are not known.

The V call is TRBV11-2, the J call TRBJ2-1; tentative D call: TRBD2 (5 bases). V gave up 3 bases and J gave up 10 bases, with 19 bases separating them. This CDR3 comprises 15 residues. The germline V gene has CDR1 SGHAT and CDR2 FQNNGV. In nucleotides, the CDR3 is TGTGCCAGCAGCTTCCTATATAGGACTGAGTGGGAGCAGTTCTTC. Protein: CASSFLYRTEWEQFF.

This rearrangement joins TRBV11-2 to TRBJ2-5; D is uncertain. Trimming pared 5 bases from V and 2 bases from J, leaving 12 bases between. Germline V gene data show CDR1 as SGHAT and CDR2 as FQNNGV. CDR3 length equals 14 residues. Here the CDR3 reads CASSPEVPQETQYF. The DNA of the CDR3 is TGTGCCAGCAGCCCAGAGGTACCTCAAGAGACCCAGTACTTC.

The chain couples TRBV6-5 to TRBJ2-5; unclear D gene. Per the germline V gene, CDR1 is MNHEY and CDR2 is SVGAGI. The CDR3 sequence is 16 residues long. The ends were cut back, 5 bases at V and 0 bases at J, with 16 bases in the middle. CDR3 bases: TGTGCCAGCAGTCCGCCCCCTCTCGGGTACCAAGAGACCCAGTACTTC. This translates into CASSPPPLGYQETQYF.

This clonotype turned up a few times. The V gene is TRBV12-3 or TRBV12-4, the J gene TRBJ1-1; D may be TRBD1 (6 bases). The ends were cut back, 6 bases at V and 1 base at J, with 15 bases in the middle. This CDR3 has 15 amino acids. DNA of the CDR3: TGTGCCAGCAGCTCGGGTGCGGGGGCGAACACTGAAGCTTTCTTT. It codes for CASSSGAGANTEAFF.

This clonotype was found a few times. Here the CDR3 reads CASSVDRGVRWNEQFF. The CDR3 DNA is TGTGCCAGCAGCGTCGACAGGGGAGTTCGGTGGAATGAGCAGTTCTTC. The J gene is TRBJ2-1, the V gene TRBV12-3 or TRBV12-4; 8 nucleotides match TRBD1. V was clipped by 6 bases and J by 7 bases; unmatched bases: 14. This CDR3 is 16 amino acids long.

As for this clonotype: The conserved closing phenylalanine or tryptophan is absent in this CDR3, likely reflecting a read error. It is unclear where the CDR3 begins or ends on the DNA, so no DNA is shown, and the CDR3 is as TCRdb lists it. This rearrangement joins TRBV7-9 to TRBJ1-1; the table's D call TRBD1 went unverified against the DNA. Germline CDR1 and CDR2: SEHNR and FQNEAQ (reference sequence). The CDR3 length equals 12 residues, ends included. This chain's CDR3 is CASSLALQGLII.

The chain carries TRBV28 and TRBJ1-4; D gene unclear. CDR1 is MDHEN, CDR2 SYDVKM, per germline. Trimming took off 10 bases at V and 0 bases at J, with 9 bases between the two ends. CDR3 length equals 13 residues. The CDR3 nucleotides are TGTGCCACCCTAGGTGCAACTAATGAAAAACTGTTTTTT. Translation: CATLGATNEKLFF. The full variable domain, with the rest looked up from reference TRBV28 and TRBJ1-4, is DVKVTQSSRYLVKRTGEKVFLECVQDMDHENMFWYRQDPGLGLRLIYFSYDVKMKEKGDIPEGYSVSREKKERFSLILESASTNQTSMYLCATLGATNEKLFFGSGTQLSVL.